Listed below are T cell receptor beta chains from one sample, sequenced in a study of T cells in Graves' hyperthyroidism and ophthalmopathy. A single record per CDR3 protein comes from TCRdb applying MiXCR to the multiplex PCR reads. The sample contains around 380,000 distinct CDR3 sequences, roughly 13% of which appear only once. Sequencing was carried out using blood. All receptors derive from a man aged 30 to 39 with Graves' hyperthyroidism that later progressed to Graves' ophthalmopathy. Each CDR3 is given with its conserved first and last residue. D genes are given only for firm matches. Size is stated for part of the rows, as once, few or many counts, or as a class when the clone is expanded.

J gene: TRBJ1-1; clone size: many; D gene: NA; V gene: TRBV5-1; CDR3 DNA: TGCGCCAGCAGCTCGGGGGGGGCGGGGACTGAAGCTTTCTTT; CDR3 protein: CASSSGGAGTEAFF
J gene: TRBJ1-1; clone size: many; D gene: NA; V gene: TRBV28; CDR3 DNA: TGTGCCACGGGGCTCCGGAGCACTGAAGCTTTCTTT; CDR3 protein: CATGLRSTEAFF
J gene: TRBJ1-1; clone size: many; D gene: TRBD1; V gene: TRBV2; CDR3 DNA: TGTGCCAGCAGGAGGGAGGGGGCAGGCACTGAAGCTTTCTTT; CDR3 protein: CASRREGAGTEAFF
J gene: TRBJ2-5; clone size: many; D gene: NA; V gene: TRBV11-3; CDR3 DNA: TGTGCCAGCAGCTCCCTCCGGGGGCAAGAGACCCAGTACTTC; CDR3 protein: CASSSLRGQETQYF
J gene: TRBJ1-5; clone size: many; D gene: NA; V gene: TRBV3-1; CDR3 DNA: TGTGCCAGCAGCCAAGATGCGTCTAGCAATCAGCCCCAGCATTTT; CDR3 protein: CASSQDASSNQPQHF
J gene: TRBJ2-7; clone size: many; D gene: NA; V gene: TRBV3-1; CDR3 DNA: TGTGCCAGCAGCCAAGGGGGGACTCCCTCCTACGAGCAGTACTTC; CDR3 protein: CASSQGGTPSYEQYF
J gene: TRBJ2-1; clone size: many; D gene: NA; V gene: TRBV20-1; CDR3 DNA: TGCAGTGCTCTCCGGGGACATCCGACGAGTGAGCAGTTCTTC; CDR3 protein: CSALRGHPTSEQFF
J gene: TRBJ2-2; clone size: NA; D gene: NA; V gene: TRBV29-1; CDR3 DNA: TGCAGCGTTGAAATCGGGGAGCTGTTTTTT; CDR3 protein: CSVEIGELFF
J gene: TRBJ1-2; clone size: many; D gene: NA; V gene: TRBV7-8; CDR3 DNA: TGTGCCAGCAGGTCTGCAGGGAACTATGGCTACACCTTC; CDR3 protein: CASRSAGNYGYTF
J gene: TRBJ2-2; clone size: NA; D gene: NA; V gene: TRBV5-1; CDR3 DNA: TGCGCCAGCAGCTTGGCACCAGGTACAGGGGAGCTGTTTTTT; CDR3 protein: CASSLAPGTGELFF
J gene: TRBJ1-5; clone size: NA; D gene: NA; V gene: TRBV24-1; CDR3 DNA: TGTGTCACCAGTGATTACGGGGAGAACGGGCCCCAGCATTTT; CDR3 protein: CVTSDYGENGPQHF
J gene: TRBJ2-5; clone size: NA; D gene: TRBD1; V gene: TRBV2; CDR3 DNA: TGTGCCTCAGGGGGTAGGGAGACCCAGTACTTC; CDR3 protein: CASGGRETQYF
J gene: TRBJ2-5; clone size: many; D gene: NA; V gene: TRBV27; CDR3 DNA: TGTGCCAGCAGTGTTGCGTGGGGCCTCCAAGAGACCCAGTACTTC; CDR3 protein: CASSVAWGLQETQYF
J gene: TRBJ2-2; clone size: NA; D gene: NA; V gene: TRBV10-3; CDR3 DNA: TGTGCCATCAGTGAGGGGGTGAAGCAGAACACCGGGGAGCTATTTTTT; CDR3 protein: CAISEGVKQNTGELFF
J gene: TRBJ2-5; clone size: many; D gene: TRBD2; V gene: TRBV20-1; CDR3 DNA: TGCAGTGCTAGTCTCGGACTAGCGGGACAAGAGACCCAGTACTTC; CDR3 protein: CSASLGLAGQETQYF
J gene: TRBJ2-1; clone size: few; D gene: NA; V gene: TRBV5-4; CDR3 DNA: TGTGCCAGCAGTTCCGGTGGAGGGGGTAGCTCCTACAATGAGCAGTTCTTC; CDR3 protein: CASSSGGGGSSYNEQFF
J gene: TRBJ2-2; clone size: NA; D gene: TRBD2; V gene: TRBV3-1; CDR3 DNA: TGTGCCAGCAGCCAAGTCGGGGGGGCTGCTTCCAGGGAGCTGTTTTTT; CDR3 protein: CASSQVGGAASRELFF
J gene: TRBJ2-7; clone size: NA; D gene: TRBD2; V gene: TRBV6-2/TRBV6-3; CDR3 DNA: TGTGCCAGCAGTTCATTGAGCGGGAGTCTCGGATTCTACGAGCAGTACTTC; CDR3 protein: CASSSLSGSLGFYEQYF
J gene: TRBJ2-5; clone size: NA; D gene: NA; V gene: TRBV5-1; CDR3 DNA: TGCGCCAGCAGCTTTGGACAGTCGGTGGTGGAGACCCAGTACTTC; CDR3 protein: CASSFGQSVVETQYF
J gene: TRBJ2-5; clone size: many; D gene: NA; V gene: TRBV28; CDR3 DNA: TGTGCCAGCAGTTTCAGGAGGGCTGAGACCCAGTACTTC; CDR3 protein: CASSFRRAETQYF
J gene: TRBJ1-6; clone size: NA; D gene: NA; V gene: TRBV12-3/TRBV12-4; CDR3 DNA: TGTGCCAGCAGTTTAGTCCCAGGACGATCACCCCTCCACTTT; CDR3 protein: CASSLVPGRSPLHF
J gene: TRBJ2-7; clone size: many; D gene: NA; V gene: TRBV28; CDR3 DNA: TGTGCCAGCAGTTTGTTGTCAGAGACCTACGAGCAGTACTTC; CDR3 protein: CASSLLSETYEQYF
J gene: TRBJ1-2; clone size: NA; D gene: NA; V gene: TRBV5-1; CDR3 DNA: TGCGCCAGCAGATACGACAGTAACTATGGCTACACCTTC; CDR3 protein: CASRYDSNYGYTF
J gene: TRBJ1-1; clone size: NA; D gene: NA; V gene: TRBV7-2; CDR3 DNA: TGTGCCAGCAGCACCACAGGTTTCGGGAACACTGAAGCCTTCTTT; CDR3 protein: CASSTTGFGNTEAFF
J gene: TRBJ2-1; clone size: many; D gene: NA; V gene: TRBV27; CDR3 DNA: TGTGCCAGCAGTTTATCGACTATTAGGGAGCAGTTCTTC; CDR3 protein: CASSLSTIREQFF
J gene: TRBJ1-4; clone size: many; D gene: TRBD1; V gene: TRBV11-2; CDR3 DNA: TGTGCCAGCAGCTTTACAGGGGGGCGGAGTGAAAAACTGTTTTTT; CDR3 protein: CASSFTGGRSEKLFF
J gene: TRBJ1-5; clone size: few; D gene: NA; V gene: TRBV6-1; CDR3 DNA: TGTGCCAGCAGCGGCCAGGGTTCTATTAGCAATCAGCCCCAGCATTTT; CDR3 protein: CASSGQGSISNQPQHF
J gene: TRBJ2-5; clone size: few; D gene: TRBD1; V gene: TRBV5-1; CDR3 DNA: TGCGCCAGCAGCTTCCGGGACAGGGGAGAGACCCAGTACTTC; CDR3 protein: CASSFRDRGETQYF
J gene: TRBJ2-3; clone size: many; D gene: NA; V gene: TRBV12-3/TRBV12-4; CDR3 DNA: TGTGCCAGCAGTTTCAGGGACCATACGCAGTATTTT; CDR3 protein: CASSFRDHTQYF
J gene: TRBJ1-5; clone size: many; D gene: NA; V gene: TRBV30; CDR3 DNA: TGTGCCTGGAGTCAGGGCTTTGGGAATCAGCCCCAGCATTTT; CDR3 protein: CAWSQGFGNQPQHF
J gene: TRBJ2-2; clone size: NA; D gene: TRBD2; V gene: TRBV5-8; CDR3 DNA: TGTGCCAGCAGCGGAGGACCGGGGGGTTACGCCGGGGAGCTGTTTTTT; CDR3 protein: CASSGGPGGYAGELFF
J gene: TRBJ2-5; clone size: many; D gene: TRBD2; V gene: TRBV7-2; CDR3 DNA: TGTGCCAGCAGCTTAGAGCGGGGGGGTCAAGAGACCCAGTACTTC; CDR3 protein: CASSLERGGQETQYF
J gene: TRBJ1-2; clone size: many; D gene: TRBD1; V gene: TRBV12-3/TRBV12-4; CDR3 DNA: TGTGCCAGCAGTCGTCCCGGGACAGGGGAGCGTGGCTACACCTTC; CDR3 protein: CASSRPGTGERGYTF
J gene: TRBJ1-6; clone size: NA; D gene: NA; V gene: TRBV6-1; CDR3 DNA: TGTGCCAGCAGTCCCCCCCAGGGCCCAAACGCCGGATACATAAGCTCCTATAATTCACCCCTCCACTTT; CDR3 protein: CASSPPQGPNAGYISSYNSPLHF
J gene: TRBJ2-3; clone size: NA; D gene: NA; V gene: TRBV28; CDR3 DNA: TGTGCCAGCAGTTTCGGGGGCCTCGGGCGGGGGGATACGCAGTATTTT; CDR3 protein: CASSFGGLGRGDTQYF
J gene: TRBJ2-6; clone size: few; D gene: TRBD1; V gene: TRBV27; CDR3 DNA: TGTGCCAGCAGTCTAAGGACAGGGGAATACTCTGGGGCCAACGTCCTGACTTTC; CDR3 protein: CASSLRTGEYSGANVLTF
J gene: TRBJ2-7; clone size: NA; D gene: NA; V gene: TRBV12-5; CDR3 DNA: TGTGCTAGTGGATACGTGGTCTACGAGCAGTACTTC; CDR3 protein: CASGYVVYEQYF
J gene: TRBJ1-1; clone size: many; D gene: NA; V gene: TRBV7-9; CDR3 DNA: TGTGCCAGCAGCTTCCCCTCCGGGACGAAAGCTTTCTTT; CDR3 protein: CASSFPSGTKAFF
J gene: TRBJ2-5; clone size: many; D gene: TRBD2; V gene: TRBV7-9; CDR3 DNA: TGTGCCAGCAGCTACGGAACCCCGGGACTAGCGGGGGAAGAGACCCAGTACTTC; CDR3 protein: CASSYGTPGLAGEETQYF
J gene: TRBJ2-4; clone size: many; D gene: NA; V gene: TRBV11-3; CDR3 DNA: TGTGCCAGCAGCCTGGGGGGAGGTATAGCCAAAAACATTCAGTACTTC; CDR3 protein: CASSLGGGIAKNIQYF
J gene: TRBJ1-2; clone size: NA; D gene: NA; V gene: TRBV18; CDR3 DNA: TGTGCCAGCTCACCACGCGGGGCGGACTATGGCTACACCTTC; CDR3 protein: CASSPRGADYGYTF
J gene: TRBJ1-2; clone size: NA; D gene: TRBD1; V gene: TRBV6-1; CDR3 DNA: TGTGCCAGCAGGCGACAGGGATTACACTATGGCTACACCTTC; CDR3 protein: CASRRQGLHYGYTF
J gene: TRBJ1-1; clone size: many; D gene: NA; V gene: TRBV10-3; CDR3 DNA: TGTGCCATCGGGGACACTGTGAACACTGAAGCTTTCTTT; CDR3 protein: CAIGDTVNTEAFF
J gene: TRBJ1-1; clone size: many; D gene: TRBD1; V gene: TRBV11-3; CDR3 DNA: TGTGCCAGCAGCTTAAGGGGGCCGGGCACTGAAGCTTTCTTT; CDR3 protein: CASSLRGPGTEAFF
J gene: TRBJ1-3; clone size: many; D gene: TRBD1; V gene: TRBV2; CDR3 DNA: TGTGCCAGCAGCGCGGGACAGAGCTCTGGAAACACCATATATTTT; CDR3 protein: CASSAGQSSGNTIYF
J gene: TRBJ2-3; clone size: many; D gene: NA; V gene: TRBV11-2; CDR3 DNA: TGTGCCAGCAGCTTAGAGACAGGTGGGATCACAGATACGCAGTATTTT; CDR3 protein: CASSLETGGITDTQYF
J gene: TRBJ2-7; clone size: few; D gene: NA; V gene: TRBV4-1; CDR3 DNA: TGCGCCAGCAGCCAAGCGCTAGATACTTACGAGCAGTACTTC; CDR3 protein: CASSQALDTYEQYF
J gene: TRBJ1-6; clone size: NA; D gene: NA; V gene: TRBV30; CDR3 DNA: TGTGCCTGGAGTGCCACTTGGTGGCCCCTCCACTTT; CDR3 protein: CAWSATWWPLHF
J gene: TRBJ2-1; clone size: NA; D gene: NA; V gene: TRBV9; CDR3 DNA: TGTGCCAGCAGCCCCCAGAGAAGCTCCTACAATGAGCAGTTCTTC; CDR3 protein: CASSPQRSSYNEQFF
J gene: TRBJ2-1; clone size: NA; D gene: TRBD2; V gene: TRBV28; CDR3 DNA: TGTGCCAGCAGTTCTAGCGGGCGGAGCAATGAGCAGTTCTTC; CDR3 protein: CASSSSGRSNEQFF
J gene: TRBJ2-3; clone size: many; D gene: TRBD2; V gene: TRBV9; CDR3 DNA: TGTGCCAGCAGCGTAGCCGGGACTAGCGGGGGTGTCACAGATACGCAGTATTTT; CDR3 protein: CASSVAGTSGGVTDTQYF
J gene: TRBJ2-5; clone size: few; D gene: NA; V gene: TRBV10-3; CDR3 DNA: TGTGCCATCAGCGGGGGCGAGGAGACCCAGTACTTC; CDR3 protein: CAISGGEETQYF
J gene: TRBJ1-1; clone size: many; D gene: NA; V gene: TRBV5-8; CDR3 DNA: TGTGCCAGCAGCTTGGCCCCGGGGGCGCTCACTGAAGCTTTCTTT; CDR3 protein: CASSLAPGALTEAFF
J gene: TRBJ1-5; clone size: NA; D gene: TRBD1; V gene: TRBV4-1; CDR3 DNA: TGCGCCAGTAGCCAAGATGGGACAGGGGGCTGGGGTCAGCCCCAGCATTTT; CDR3 protein: CASSQDGTGGWGQPQHF
J gene: TRBJ2-3; clone size: many; D gene: NA; V gene: TRBV28; CDR3 DNA: TGTGCCAGCAGTCTGACAACAACTAGCACAGATACGCAGTATTTT; CDR3 protein: CASSLTTTSTDTQYF